These 27 T cell receptor beta chains share one sample of origin, sequenced in a study of human T cells and chemical hapten exposure. Stated time point: patch test 2, 6 weeks after DPC sensitization. Treatment defined: therapeutic diphenylcyclopropenone sensitization with weekly scalp DPC. One entry per CDR3 protein results from TCRdb running MiXCR on the RACE reads. There are about 84,000 distinct CDR3 sequences in the sample; about 10% occur only once, and more than 4% lies in the top ten. Sequences were derived from whole blood, sampled in connection with sensitization to the hapten diphenylcyclopropenone (DPC). The receptors shown here come from a woman aged 45-65 years with alopecia areata. Some clones in this sample may be carry-over from other donors' samples.

This clonotype was counted ten times or more. This chain uses TRBV9 with TRBJ2-1; D possibly uses TRBD1 or TRBD2 (6 bases each). From germline, CDR1 is SGDLS and CDR2 YYNGEE. With 4 bases removed from V and 3 bases from J, the gap between germline ends came to 11 bases. The CDR3 is 14 amino acids. This chain's CDR3 is CASSPRDNYNEQFF. CDR3 in DNA: TGTGCCAGCAGCCCGCGGGACAACTACAATGAGCAGTTCTTC.

The J gene is TRBJ2-2, the V gene TRBV7-2; D is possibly TRBD1 (5 bases). Looked up from germline, CDR1 is SGHTA and CDR2 is FQGNSA. The CDR3 consists of 17 residues. The V end lost 5 bases, the J end lost 2 bases, and 18 bases lay between the germline ends. CDR3 loop: CASSPDVRQGNTGELFF. The DNA for the CDR3 is TGTGCCAGCAGCCCAGACGTTCGGCAGGGAAACACCGGGGAGCTGTTTTTT. Filled out from reference TRBV7-2 and TRBJ2-2, the complete variable domain reads GAGVSQSPSNKVTEKGKDVELRCDPISGHTALYWYRQSLGQGLEFLIYFQGNSAPDKSGLPSDRFSAERTGGSVSTLTIQRTQQEDSAVYLCASSPDVRQGNTGELFFGEGSRLTVL.

This clonotype appeared a few times. The rearrangement uses TRBV6-6 and TRBJ1-1, with a possible D match to TRBD1 (5 bases). The germline V gene has CDR1 MNHNY and CDR2 SVGAGI (reference sequence). The CDR3 has 16 amino acids. V was cut by 3 bases and J by 5 bases, with 19 bases left in between. The CDR3 DNA follows: TGTGCCAGCAGTTATCCCTCCGATGGGGGAGCTACTGAAGCTTTCTTT. This codes for CASSYPSDGGATEAFF.

Ten or more counts support this clonotype. CDR3 amino acids: CASSYGDRGSAEAFF. The DNA of the CDR3 is TGTGCCAGCAGCTACGGGGACAGGGGTTCCGCTGAAGCTTTCTTT. This chain links TRBV7-9 with TRBJ1-1, with TRBD1 matching 10 bases. Per germline, CDR1 SEHNR and CDR2 FQNEAQ (reference sequence). The CDR3 runs 15 residues. V lost 4 bases, J lost 6 bases, and 8 bases stayed unmatched.

Ten or more counts support this clonotype. This chain uses TRBV3-2 with TRBJ1-6; the D call TRBD1 from the table was never checked on the DNA. TRBV3-2 is a pseudogene segment. This CDR3 has 23 amino acids. CDR3 sequence (DNA): TGTGCCAGCAGCCAAGCCCCCGGACAGGGTAACAAGGATGACCAGGCCTATAATTCACCCCTCCACTTT. Protein: CASSQAPGQGNKDDQAYNSPLHF.

This clonotype was seen ten or more times. V and J are TRBV9 and TRBJ2-7; D gene ambiguous. Germline loops: CDR1 SGDLS, CDR2 YYNGEE. This CDR3 is built from 14 residues. Trimming removed 2 bases from V and 0 bases from J, with 9 bases in between. CDR3 residues: CASSVDPSSYEQYF. The CDR3 bases are TGTGCCAGCAGCGTCGACCCTAGCTCCTACGAGCAGTACTTC. The full variable domain, completed using reference TRBV9 and TRBJ2-7, is DSGVTQTPKHLITATGQRVTLRCSPRSGDLSVYWYQQSLDQGLQFLIQYYNGEERAKGNILERFSAQQFPDLHSELNLSSLELGDSALYFCASSVDPSSYEQYFGPGTRLTVT.

Many counts were recorded for this clonotype. This chain uses TRBV3-1 with TRBJ2-7; D is unresolved. Trimming shortened V by 0 bases and J by 2 bases, and 8 bases separated the two germline ends. CDR1 is LGHDT and CDR2 is YNNKEL in the germline V gene (reference sequence). The CDR3 is 14 residues long. In DNA form, the CDR3 reads TGTGCCAGCAGCCAAGAAAGATTTACCTACGAGCAGTACTTC. As protein: CASSQERFTYEQYF.

The chain combines TRBV10-3 with TRBJ2-2; D is uncertain. Trimming cost V 3 bases and J 8 bases, with 4 bases left between them. This CDR3 has 11 amino acids. CDR1 ENHRY and CDR2 SYGVKD come from the germline V gene. CDR3: CAISEVGELFF. The DNA for the CDR3 is TGTGCCATCAGTGAAGTGGGGGAGCTGTTTTTT.

This clonotype was counted ten times or more. This chain uses TRBV3-1 with TRBJ2-5; D is perhaps TRBD1 (6 bases). This CDR3 is 14 amino acids long. Germline assignment: CDR1 LGHDT and CDR2 YNNKEL (reference sequence). The V and J ends lost 1 base and 7 bases respectively, with 13 bases between them. The CDR3 sequence is CASSQARGYGTQYF. In nucleotides, the CDR3 is TGTGCCAGCAGCCAAGCTAGGGGGTACGGGACCCAGTACTTC.

This clonotype has a count of ten or more. The genes are TRBV2 and TRBJ2-1; 12 bases fit TRBD1. J gave up 8 bases and V 6 bases, and 8 bases lay outside the gene matches. CDR1 and CDR2 (germline): SNHLY, FYNNEI. CDR3 size: 15 residues. This CDR3 reads CASRAGTGGFHEQFF. CDR3 in DNA: TGTGCCAGCAGGGCCGGGACAGGGGGCTTCCATGAGCAGTTCTTC.

This clonotype has at least ten counts. The chain has TRBV7-9 and TRBJ1-6; no clear D. CDR1 and CDR2 (germline): SEHNR, FQNEAQ (reference sequence). V was pared by 1 base and J by 2 bases, with 6 bases between. The CDR3 spans 15 residues. The CDR3 protein is CASSLVQAYNSPLHF. The CDR3 DNA follows: TGTGCCAGCAGCTTAGTGCAGGCCTATAATTCACCCCTCCACTTT.

In its sample, this clonotype was seen many times. V gene TRBV18 combines with J gene TRBJ2-2; D uncertain. The CDR3 sequence is 15 residues long. Germline CDR1 and CDR2: KGHSH and LQKENI. Trimming cost V 3 bases and J 1 base, with 9 bases left between them. This chain's CDR3 is CASSPLTRNTGELFF. The CDR3 DNA reads TGTGCCAGCTCACCTCTGACAAGGAACACCGGGGAGCTGTTTTTT.

This clonotype was observed many times. The chain carries TRBV20-1 and TRBJ2-3; 8 bases fit TRBD1. In germline, CDR1 is DFQATT, CDR2 SNEGSKA (reference sequence). This CDR3 comprises 13 residues. CDR3 region: CSAAGGLTDTQYF. CDR3 sequence (DNA): TGCAGCGCCGCAGGGGGCCTCACAGATACGCAGTATTTT.

As regards this clonotype: A much larger clone lies one base from this, so it may be a read error. The J gene is TRBJ2-7, the V gene TRBV6-1; tentative D call: TRBD2 (6 bases). V was trimmed by 0 bases and J by 6 bases, leaving 15 bases between them. This CDR3 is built from 15 residues. The germline V gene encodes CDR1 MNHNS and CDR2 SASEGT. CDR3 nucleotide sequence: TGTGCCAGCAGTGAAGCGCGACTAGTGGTCTCCGAGCAGTACTTC. As protein: CASSEARLVVSEQYF.

The rearrangement links TRBV11-2 to TRBJ1-2; D is possibly TRBD1 (6 bases). The length of the CDR3 is 15 residues. V shed 4 bases and J shed 1 base, with 13 bases lying between them. Germline V gene sequence: CDR1 SGHAT, CDR2 FQNNGV. CDR3 sequence: CASSSPDRFNYGYTF. The CDR3 DNA reads as TGTGCCAGCAGCTCCCCCGACAGGTTTAACTATGGCTACACCTTC.

The chain carries TRBV12-3 or TRBV12-4 and TRBJ1-5, with a tentative D call TRBD1 (5 bases). Trimming removed 5 bases at V and 7 bases at J, with 15 bases between. The CDR3 consists of 14 residues. CDR3 sequence reads: CASSLLGGAQPQHF. For the CDR3, the DNA is TGTGCCAGCAGTCTTCTTGGAGGGGCCCAGCCCCAGCATTTT.

The chain links TRBV7-2 to TRBJ1-5; D gene uncertain. V lost 5 bases and J lost 4, with 12 bases in between. From germline, CDR1 is SGHTA and CDR2 FQGNSA. This CDR3 is 14 amino acids long. The CDR3 DNA follows: TGTGCCAGCAGCCCAAACCGGGGAAATCAGCCCCAGCATTTT. Translation gives CASSPNRGNQPQHF.

This clonotype was seen many times. The chain couples TRBV10-2 to TRBJ1-1, with 9 nucleotides matching TRBD1. J gave up 2 bases and V 5 bases, and 6 bases lay outside the gene matches. There are 15 residues in the CDR3. Germline CDR1 is WSHSY and CDR2 is SAAADI. The CDR3 region is CASSSGTGRNTEAFF. The CDR3 region has the DNA TGCGCCAGCAGTTCCGGGACAGGGCGAAACACTGAAGCTTTCTTT.

This clonotype has more than one count but fewer than ten. V is TRBV10-3 and J is TRBJ2-1; 13 positions agree with TRBD2. Germline V lookup: CDR1 ENHRY, CDR2 SYGVKD. This CDR3 is 15 amino acids long. Trimming at V came to 4 bases and at J to 9 bases, leaving 6 bases not matched to a gene. DNA for the CDR3: TGTGCCATCAGTGTACTAGCGGGAGGGAGGGGTGAGCAGTTCTTC. Amino acids: CAISVLAGGRGEQFF.

This clonotype was recorded many times. The chain uses TRBV2 and TRBJ2-2; 7 bases align to TRBD1. Germline V gene data show CDR1 as SNHLY and CDR2 as FYNNEI. The CDR3 loop spans 15 amino acids. Trimming cost V 6 bases and J 5 bases; bases outside gene matches: 9. The CDR3 reads CASSVRTGQTGELFF. The DNA for the CDR3 is TGTGCCAGCAGCGTCAGGACAGGCCAAACCGGGGAGCTGTTTTTT.

This clonotype has more than one count but fewer than ten. The chain has TRBV2 and TRBJ2-2; D call uncertain. Germline-derived CDR1 and CDR2 are SNHLY and FYNNEI. This CDR3 comprises 15 residues. V lost 2 bases, J lost 4 bases, and 11 bases lay in between. CDR3 protein: CASSENSVGTGELFF. For the CDR3, the DNA is TGTGCCAGCAGTGAAAATTCAGTAGGCACCGGGGAGCTGTTTTTT.

This clonotype came up many times. V usage is TRBV20-1 and J usage is TRBJ2-5, with no clear D. The CDR3 extends over 12 amino acids. Trimming removed 4 bases from V and 7 bases from J, with 13 bases in between. CDR1 DFQATT and CDR2 SNEGSKA come from the germline V gene (reference sequence). CDR3 sequence (DNA): TGCAGTGCTAAGGGCGGTACCGTGACCCAGTACTTC. This translates into CSAKGGTVTQYF.

This chain uses TRBV14 with TRBJ2-6, with D possibly being TRBD2 (5 bases). With 1 base removed from V and 1 base from J, the gap between germline ends came to 11 bases. This CDR3 spans 17 amino acids. CDR1 SGHDN and CDR2 FVKESK come from the germline V gene. CDR3 region: CASSQGTAWSGANVLTF. The CDR3 DNA reads as TGTGCCAGCAGCCAAGGGACTGCCTGGTCTGGGGCCAACGTCCTGACTTTC.

This clonotype appeared once. This rearrangement joins TRBV12-5 to TRBJ2-1; no firm D call. There are 12 residues in the CDR3. The V gene lost 2 bases and the J gene lost 7 bases, with 6 bases spanning the gap. CDR1 is LGHNT and CDR2 is FRNRAP in the germline V gene. The chain's CDR3 is CASGLMGNEQFF. Written as DNA, the CDR3 is TGTGCTAGTGGTTTGATGGGTAATGAGCAGTTCTTC.

At least ten counts were recorded for this clonotype. This chain joins TRBV6-1 and TRBJ1-2; D is ambiguous. The CDR3 totals 12 residues. CDR1 MNHNS and CDR2 SASEGT come from the germline V gene. The V and J ends lost 8 bases and 2 bases respectively, with 9 bases between them. The CDR3 bases are TGTGCCAGCGGTTGGCACAACTATGGCTACACCTTC. Translating gives CASGWHNYGYTF.

In its sample, this clonotype was seen a few times. The gene calls are TRBV7-9 and TRBJ2-4; 10 bases map to TRBD1. The CDR3 covers 16 residues. Losses at the gene ends were 4 bases for V and 3 bases for J; bases not matched to a gene: 6. Germline CDR1 is SEHNR and CDR2 is FQNEAQ (reference sequence). In nucleotides, the CDR3 is TGTGCCAGCAGCTACGACAGGGGGCTTGGCAAAAACATTCAGTACTTC. Amino acids: CASSYDRGLGKNIQYF.

This clonotype was observed at least ten times. In DNA, the CDR3 is TGTGCCAGCAGTGATAGCCCTCCGGGGGGCACTGAAGCTTTCTTT. It specifies CASSDSPPGGTEAFF. V is TRBV2 and J is TRBJ1-1, with D perhaps TRBD1 (5 bases). The germline gives CDR1 SNHLY, CDR2 FYNNEI. V was cut by 3 bases and J by 4 bases, with 15 bases left in between. This CDR3 is 15 amino acids long.